These T cell receptor beta chains were read from a single sample in a study of blood T cells in healthy people across ages. One entry per CDR3 protein, called by TCRdb with MiXCR from the 5' RACE reads. The sample consists of 890,000 or so distinct CDR3 sequences, 60% to 80% of them appearing once. The sequenced sample was blood. These receptors originate from a man aged 30 to 45 in good health. The CDR3 runs from the conserved cysteine through the conserved F or W. A D gene is named only where the DNA matches it firmly. Where a row states a size, it is once, few, many or the class of an expanded clone; other rows omit it.

.,TRBV4-1,TRBD2,TRBJ2-1,CASSQEGSGGAGEQFF,TGCGCCAGCAGCCAAGAGGGTAGCGGGGGGGCTGGTGAGCAGTTCTTC
.,TRBV21-1,.,TRBJ1-5,CASSKALKQPQHF,TGTGCCAGCAGCAAAGCGCTCAAGCAGCCCCAGCATTTT
.,TRBV6-5,.,TRBJ1-6,CASRPRVSYNSPLHF,TGTGCCAGCAGACCCCGGGTCTCCTATAATTCACCCCTCCACTTT
few,TRBV27,TRBD2,TRBJ2-7,CASSRGTSGKLHEQYF,TGTGCCAGCAGTAGGGGGACTAGCGGTAAACTCCACGAGCAGTACTTC
.,TRBV7-9,.,TRBJ2-1,CASSPQQGYNEQFF,TGTGCCAGCAGCCCACAACAGGGTTACAATGAGCAGTTCTTC
.,TRBV28,TRBD1,TRBJ1-2,CATSLGTVNYGYTF,TGTGCCACGAGCTTGGGGACAGTCAACTATGGCTACACCTTC
.,TRBV27,.,TRBJ2-7,CASSPGASPYEQYF,TGTGCCAGCAGCCCGGGGGCTTCCCCCTACGAGCAGTACTTC
.,TRBV29-1,.,TRBJ1-5,CSVGGGSHQPQHF,TGCAGCGTCGGGGGCGGTTCTCATCAGCCCCAGCATTTT
.,TRBV15,.,TRBJ2-5,CATSRDLGTLTQYF,TGTGCCACCAGCAGAGATCTGGGGACCCTGACCCAGTACTTC
.,TRBV10-3,.,TRBJ2-3,CATQGATDTQYF,TGTGCCACCCAGGGTGCCACAGATACGCAGTATTTT
.,TRBV7-9,.,TRBJ1-5,CASSMDGGNNQPQHF,TGTGCCAGCAGCATGGATGGGGGGAACAATCAGCCCCAGCATTTT
.,TRBV19,TRBD2,TRBJ2-2,CASSPRLGGGTGELFF,TGTGCCAGTAGTCCGCGACTCGGCGGGGGCACCGGGGAGCTGTTTTTT
.,TRBV25-1,.,TRBJ1-2,CASSGGLGYGYTF,TGTGCCAGCAGTGGAGGGTTGGGATATGGCTACACCTTC
.,TRBV6-1,TRBD1,TRBJ2-7,CVSRTPGRGYYEQYF,TGTGTCAGCAGAACCCCGGGCAGGGGGTACTACGAGCAGTACTTC
.,TRBV4-2,TRBD2,TRBJ2-3,CAGSQELAGAHTQYF,TGTGCCGGCAGCCAAGAGCTAGCGGGGGCTCATACGCAGTATTTT
once,TRBV7-9,.,TRBJ2-1,CASTGSGGNEQFF,TGTGCCAGTACAGGGAGTGGGGGCAATGAGCAGTTCTTC
few,TRBV21-1,.,TRBJ1-5,CASSKDRERQPQHF,TGTGCCAGCAGCAAAGACAGGGAAAGACAGCCCCAGCATTTT
few,TRBV7-3,.,TRBJ2-3,CASSLNSADTQYF,TGTGCCAGCAGCTTAAATTCCGCAGATACGCAGTATTTT
.,TRBV15,.,TRBJ2-7,CATSRGDLDEQYF,TGTGCCACCAGCAGAGGTGATTTGGACGAGCAGTACTTC
once,TRBV3-1,.,TRBJ1-1,CASSQGSRGSEAFF,TGCGCCAGCAGCCAGGGTTCCAGGGGATCTGAAGCTTTCTTT